The 26 T cell receptor beta chains in this list originate from one sample, sequenced in a study of blood T cells in healthy people across ages. Primers used in a second PCR of about 7 to 12 cycles were a sample-barcoded 5' primer and a J-beta primer mix. TCRdb redid the calling of the 5' RACE reads with MiXCR, one entry per CDR3 protein. Here the sample spans about 680,000 distinct CDR3 sequences, more than 40% being singletons. The specimen was blood. The receptors originated from an older woman in good health.

The chain recombines TRBV3-1 with TRBJ2-1; D gene ambiguous. This CDR3 is built from 14 residues. The V and J ends lost 1 base and 6 bases respectively, with 10 bases between them. The germline gives CDR1 LGHDT, CDR2 YNNKEL (reference sequence). The CDR3 region has the DNA TGTGCCAGCAGCCAAGCAAAGGTCCCCAATGAGCAGTTCTTC. Protein product: CASSQAKVPNEQFF.

The gene calls are TRBV7-6 and TRBJ2-1; D perhaps matches TRBD2 (5 bases). In germline, CDR1 is SGHVS, CDR2 FNYEAQ. This CDR3 is built from 15 residues. Trimming cost V 2 bases and J 2 bases, with 10 bases left between them. Here the CDR3 DNA reads TGTGCCAGCAGCTTAAGTGGAGGAACCTACAATGAGCAGTTCTTC. As protein: CASSLSGGTYNEQFF.

The chain has TRBV29-1 and TRBJ2-5, with 7 bases lining up with TRBD2. The junction had 12 bases not matched to a gene; V was cut back by 6 bases and J by 5 bases. The CDR3 length is 14 residues. The germline CDR1 and CDR2 sequences are SQVTM and ANQGSEA. The CDR3 DNA follows: TGCAGCGTGAGCACGGGAGGACTATTCGAGACCCAGTACTTC. Translating it yields CSVSTGGLFETQYF.

The CDR3 spells CASSEAGQKQYF. DNA for the CDR3: TGTGCCAGCAGTGAAGCTGGGCAAAAGCAGTACTTC. The rearrangement joins TRBV6-1 to TRBJ2-5, with D uncertain. From germline, CDR1 is MNHNS and CDR2 SASEGT. V lost 0 bases and J 11 bases, leaving 10 bases between the germline ends. The CDR3 is 12 residues long.

This clonotype was seen a single time. The gene calls are TRBV7-2 and TRBJ2-7, with 9 bases lining up with TRBD1. The V segment lost 4 bases and the J segment 7 bases; nucleotides outside the gene matches: 8. Germline V gene data show CDR1 as SGHTA and CDR2 as FQGNSA. The CDR3 is 14 amino acids. The CDR3: CASSSPGTGFEQYF. As DNA, the CDR3 is TGTGCCAGCAGCTCGCCCGGGACAGGGTTTGAGCAGTACTTC.

The chain combines TRBV2 with TRBJ2-2, with 7 bases fitting TRBD2. V dropped 7 bases and J dropped 5; count of bases not matched to a gene: 16. The CDR3 consists of 17 residues. Germline CDR1 reads SNHLY; CDR2 reads FYNNEI. The CDR3 sequence: CASTVPFGGRVTGELFF. The CDR3 nucleotides read TGTGCCAGCACCGTCCCATTTGGCGGGAGAGTAACCGGGGAGCTGTTTTTT.

This sequence joins TRBV28 and TRBJ2-1; 14 bases are shared with TRBD2. With V trimmed by 5 bases and J by 4 bases, 7 bases remained unmatched. The CDR3 extends over 17 amino acids. Per the germline V gene, CDR1 is MDHEN and CDR2 is SYDVKM. CDR3 DNA sequence: TGTGCCAGCAGTACGGGACTAGCGGGAGATGGTTACAATGAGCAGTTCTTC. Amino acids: CASSTGLAGDGYNEQFF.

In its sample, this clonotype was seen a few times. The genes are TRBV7-3 and TRBJ2-3, with 7 bases that match TRBD2. V trimming: 1 base; J trimming: 4 bases; junction bases outside the gene matches: 11. The V gene's germline CDR1 is SGHTA and CDR2 FQGTGA. The CDR3 has 17 residues. CDR3 protein: CASSLRGRAVIPDTQYF. The CDR3 DNA is TGTGCCAGCAGCTTAAGAGGGAGGGCCGTTATCCCAGATACGCAGTATTTT.

This sequence joins TRBV4-3 and TRBJ2-7; 9 bases are shared with TRBD1. The germline gives CDR1 LGHNA, CDR2 YSLEER. After removal of 3 bases from V and 5 bases from J, the junction contained 14 bases not matched to a gene. The CDR3 consists of 17 residues. The CDR3 nucleotides read TGCGCCAGCAGCCAGGCACCGCTGGGACAGGGAAAAAACGAGCAGTACTTC. Translation gives CASSQAPLGQGKNEQYF.

This clonotype was detected many times. The J gene is TRBJ2-1, the V gene TRBV12-3 or TRBV12-4, with a tentative D call TRBD2 (6 bases). The CDR3 runs 14 residues. Trimming shortened V by 6 bases and J by 7 bases, and 16 bases separated the two germline ends. The DNA for the CDR3 is TGTGCCAGCAGACCCGGGACTGGACTAAATGAGCAGTTCTTC. Its protein product is CASRPGTGLNEQFF.

Only a few counts were recorded for this clonotype. This chain connects TRBV5-6 to TRBJ2-7; D is unresolved. Trimming shortened V by 1 base and J by 2 bases, and 13 bases separated the two germline ends. The CDR3 is 15 residues long. In germline, CDR1 is SGHDT, CDR2 YYEEEE. CDR3 amino acids: CASSLYGLEPYEQYF. The CDR3 coding sequence is TGTGCCAGCAGCTTGTATGGGCTTGAGCCCTACGAGCAGTACTTC.

This clonotype was picked up a small number of times. V and J are TRBV4-2 and TRBJ2-3, with D uncertain. The V gene's germline CDR1 is LGHNA and CDR2 YNFKEQ. The CDR3 loop spans 16 amino acids. V lost 0 bases, J lost 0 bases, and 10 bases lay in between. The CDR3 reads CASSQDPLSSTDTQYF. CDR3 DNA: TGTGCCAGCAGCCAAGATCCTTTGTCTAGCACAGATACGCAGTATTTT.

The rearrangement joins TRBV10-3 to TRBJ1-6; no definite D call. Looked up from germline, CDR1 is ENHRY and CDR2 is SYGVKD. With 0 bases removed from V and 10 bases from J, the gap between germline ends came to 22 bases. There are 18 residues in the CDR3. CDR3 amino acids: CAISESLRGSTVNSPLHF. CDR3 sequence (DNA): TGTGCCATCAGTGAGTCTCTTCGAGGGTCTACGGTGAACTCACCCCTCCACTTT.

The chain recombines TRBV4-1 with TRBJ1-1; no clear D gene. Germline V gene sequence: CDR1 MGHRA, CDR2 YSYEKL. V was trimmed by 0 bases and J by 1 base, leaving 6 bases between them. The CDR3 spans 14 residues. CDR3 sequence reads: CASSQEGPNTEAFF. Here the CDR3 DNA reads TGCGCCAGCAGCCAAGAGGGCCCGAACACTGAAGCTTTCTTT.

The chain has TRBV2 and TRBJ2-1; D is unresolved. The CDR3 sequence is 12 residues long. The V end was cut by 6 bases, the J end by 10 bases, with 13 bases between. CDR1 SNHLY and CDR2 FYNNEI come from the germline V gene. CDR3 nucleotides: TGTGCCAGCAGACCGACCGGGTGGGAGCAGTTCTTC. Its protein is CASRPTGWEQFF.

This clonotype was observed a few times. J is TRBJ1-6 and V is TRBV5-5, with TRBD1 matching 7 bases. The CDR3 is made up of 14 amino acids. Germline CDR1 and CDR2: SGHKS and YYEKEE (reference sequence). V lost 4 bases and J lost 10; bases outside the gene matches: 8. The CDR3 loop reads CASSVTGNRSPLHF. The CDR3 DNA reads TGTGCCAGCAGCGTGACAGGGAATCGGTCACCCCTCCACTTT. Supplemented by reference TRBV5-5 and TRBJ1-6, the full variable domain reads DAGVTQSPTHLIKTRGQQVTLRCSPISGHKSVSWYQQVLGQGPQFIFQYYEKEERGRGNFPDRFSARQFPNYSSELNVNALLLGDSALYLCASSVTGNRSPLHFGNGTRLTVT.

This chain joins TRBV6-2 or TRBV6-3 and TRBJ2-1, with D perhaps matching TRBD2 (6 bases). V was trimmed by 4 bases and J by 8 bases, leaving 12 bases between them. CDR3 length: 13 amino acids. CDR1 and CDR2 (germline): MNHEY, SVGEGT. The CDR3 here is CASSWRGVHEQFF. The CDR3 region has the DNA TGTGCCAGCAGTTGGCGCGGGGTTCATGAGCAGTTCTTC.

This clonotype showed up just a few times. The chain is built from TRBV4-2 and TRBJ2-7, with TRBD2 identical over 7 bases. The CDR3 is 15 residues long. Looked up from germline, CDR1 is LGHNA and CDR2 is YNFKEQ. The V and J ends lost 1 base and 0 bases, in that order; junction bases with no gene match: 3. The CDR3 here is CASSQAWTSSYEQYF. The CDR3 nucleotides read TGTGCCAGCAGCCAAGCGTGGACTAGCTCCTACGAGCAGTACTTC.

This clonotype showed up just a few times. This chain connects TRBV20-1 to TRBJ2-6, with D maybe TRBD1 (6 bases). The CDR3 length is 14 residues. Between the trimmed V and J ends, which lost 5 bases and 1 base, there was a span of 9 bases. CDR1 and CDR2 from the germline V gene are DFQATT and SNEGSKA (reference sequence). The CDR3 sequence is CSAPGASGANVLTF. Written as DNA, the CDR3 is TGCAGTGCTCCAGGGGCTTCTGGGGCCAACGTCCTGACTTTC.

This clonotype has just one count. The rearrangement joins TRBV7-2 to TRBJ2-6, with 9 nucleotides matching TRBD1. CDR1 SGHTA and CDR2 FQGNSA come from the germline V gene. The CDR3 is 17 residues long. The V gene end was trimmed by 5 bases and the J gene end by 3 bases; junction bases not matched to a gene: 8. CDR3 region: CASSGEQGAVGANVLTF. The CDR3, as DNA: TGTGCCAGCAGCGGAGAACAGGGGGCGGTTGGGGCCAACGTCCTGACTTTC.

Notes on this clonotype: This may arise from a read error, as a much more abundant clone is one base away. This chain links TRBV5-8 with TRBJ2-3; weak D call: TRBD2 (5 bases). The germline V gene has CDR1 SGHTS and CDR2 YDEGEE. This CDR3 comprises 13 residues. Trimming removed 5 bases from V and 3 bases from J, with 10 bases in between. CDR3 sequence: CASSGGGTDTQYF. Written as DNA, the CDR3 is TGTGCCAGCAGTGGAGGTGGAACAGATACGCAGTATTTT.

The rearrangement uses TRBV20-1 and TRBJ2-3; weak D call: TRBD1 (5 bases). V was pared by 0 bases and J by 0 bases, with 10 bases between. The CDR3 has 15 amino acids. The germline V gene has CDR1 DFQATT and CDR2 SNEGSKA (reference sequence). Here the CDR3 DNA reads TGCAGTGCTAGAGATCTGCGACAGAGCACAGATACGCAGTATTTT. This sequence encodes CSARDLRQSTDTQYF.

The chain carries TRBV10-3 and TRBJ2-1; D tentatively reads TRBD1 or TRBD2 (5 bases each). V was shortened by 11 bases and J by 9 bases, with 20 bases between the two germline ends. Germline loops: CDR1 ENHRY, CDR2 SYGVKD. This CDR3 region has 13 residues. The CDR3 nucleotides read TGTGCCCATTCCCCGGGGCCTAGCCCTGAGCAGTTCTTC. The encoded protein is CAHSPGPSPEQFF.

The chain recombines TRBV12-3 or TRBV12-4 with TRBJ2-1; TRBD1 matches at 7 bases. V gave up 4 bases and J gave up 2 bases; unmatched junction bases: 5. The CDR3 has 15 residues. The CDR3 protein is CASSSKTGTYNEQFF. For the CDR3, the DNA is TGTGCCAGCAGTTCAAAGACAGGGACCTACAATGAGCAGTTCTTC.

This clonotype was counted between two and nine times. The CDR3, as DNA: TGCAGTGCTCTTAGCGGGAGGGCCGGGAGCACAGATACGCAGTATTTT. Protein product: CSALSGRAGSTDTQYF. The rearrangement joins TRBV20-1 to TRBJ2-3, with TRBD2 identical over 11 bases. Germline CDR1 is DFQATT and CDR2 is SNEGSKA (reference sequence). The CDR3 length is 16 residues. The ends lost 5 bases at V and 0 bases at J; junction bases unmatched: 7.

V usage is TRBV20-1 and J usage is TRBJ2-5; perhaps TRBD2 as D (6 bases). Germline-derived CDR1 and CDR2 are DFQATT and SNEGSKA (reference sequence). The CDR3 is 15 amino acids. The ends were cut back, 5 bases at V and 4 bases at J, with 20 bases in the middle. Written as DNA, the CDR3 is TGCAGTGCTGGTAGGCCCCTGGGAGGAGGAGAGACCCAGTACTTC. Translated: CSAGRPLGGGETQYF.